This T cell receptor (beta chain) was captured by sequencing in a study of cytomegalovirus exposure and HLA in healthy donors. The assay was immunoSEQ multiplex PCR, and TCRdb's table has in-frame clones only and misses some. The sample holds roughly 60,000 clones; around 90% are singletons and the top ten take over 1%. This clone was seen a few times. Antigen: not known. Overall study findings and caveats: Despite most TCR sequences being rare, some public TCRs occurred in many donors. It was approximately 170 TCR beta chains that were listed as cytomegalovirus-associated. In vitro assays verified that three CMV-associated chains recognized CMV antigens specifically.

The donors formed part of the approximately 120-subject validation cohort, distinct from the roughly 700-subject first cohort. J was trimmed by 7 bases and V by 4 bases; bases with no gene match: 8. The germline CDR1 and CDR2 sequences are SGHVS and FNYEAQ. The CDR3 is 15 amino acids. This clonotype was obtained from a woman between 18 and 29 years old in good health and CMV-seronegative. Sequencing was done on a sample of PBMCs. This chain connects TRBV7-6 to TRBJ2-1; 9 bases agree with TRBD2. CDR3 sequence (DNA): TGTGCCAGCAGCTCCCACCTAGCGGGAAAAAATGAGCAGTTCTTC. It codes for CASSSHLAGKNEQFF.